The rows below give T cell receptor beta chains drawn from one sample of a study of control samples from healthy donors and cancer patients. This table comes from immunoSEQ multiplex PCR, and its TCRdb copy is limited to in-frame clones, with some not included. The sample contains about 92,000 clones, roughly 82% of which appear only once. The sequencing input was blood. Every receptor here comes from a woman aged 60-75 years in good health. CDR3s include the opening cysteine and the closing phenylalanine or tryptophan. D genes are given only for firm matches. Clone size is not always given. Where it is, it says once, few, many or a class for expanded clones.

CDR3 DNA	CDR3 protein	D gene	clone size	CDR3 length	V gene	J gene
NA	CASSKVKFGVGNSPLHF	NA	NA	17	TRBV21-1	TRBJ1-6
TGCAGCGCTTGGGACAGGGCCTACGAGCAGTACTTC	CSAWDRAYEQYF	TRBD1	NA	12	TRBV29-1	TRBJ2-7
TGTGCCAGCAGCCTCAATCCTGGGCCCTCCTACGAGCAGTACTTC	CASSLNPGPSYEQYF	NA	NA	15	TRBV7-2	TRBJ2-7
TGCAGTGCCGAGGCCTACAATGAGCAGTTCTTC	CSAEAYNEQFF	NA	NA	11	TRBV20-1	TRBJ2-1
TGTGCCAGCTCTCCGTTCGGGGGCAGGGATTACAATGAGCAGTTCTTC	CASSPFGGRDYNEQFF	NA	once	16	TRBV18	TRBJ2-1
TGTGCCGCTCGTGGGGGACAGCGCGCCACGAGGATCACAGATACGCAGTATTTT	CAARGGQRATRITDTQYF	TRBD1	NA	18	TRBV28	TRBJ2-3
TGTGCCAGCAGCTTAAGAGGGGAGCACTACAATGAGCAGTTCTTC	CASSLRGEHYNEQFF	NA	NA	15	TRBV7-6	TRBJ2-1
TGTGCCAGTAGTATAAAGGGATGGAACACTGAAGCTTTCTTT	CASSIKGWNTEAFF	NA	NA	14	TRBV19	TRBJ1-1
TGTGCCAGCAGCCACGGACAGGGAGACACTGAAGCTTTCTTT	CASSHGQGDTEAFF	TRBD1	few	14	TRBV7-6	TRBJ1-1
TGTGCCATCAGTGAGTCAGGAACTGGAGGGACTGAAGCTTTCTTT	CAISESGTGGTEAFF	NA	NA	15	TRBV10-3	TRBJ1-1
TGTGCCAGCGCACTTATGGGGACTGGGGCCGGGGAGCTGTTTTTT	CASALMGTGAGELFF	NA	NA	15	TRBV27	TRBJ2-2
TGTGCCAGCAGCATTGACTTTTCCTACGAGCAGTACTTC	CASSIDFSYEQYF	NA	NA	13	TRBV5-6	TRBJ2-7
TGTGCCAGCAGCTTGGGTTGGACAGGTGGCCAGCCCCAGCATTTT	CASSLGWTGGQPQHF	TRBD1	few	15	TRBV5-6	TRBJ1-5
TGTGCCAGCAGCTTAGGGCTTTCCTCCTATAATTCACCCCTCCACTTT	CASSLGLSSYNSPLHF	NA	NA	16	TRBV7-2	TRBJ1-6
TGTGCCAGCAGCTTCGCCCCGGGGGGGAAATCCTGGGCCGGGGAGCTGTTTTTT	CASSFAPGGKSWAGELFF	TRBD2	NA	18	TRBV9	TRBJ2-2
TGTGCCAGCAGCTTAGTTGGAAACACCATATATTTT	CASSLVGNTIYF	NA	few	12	TRBV7-2	TRBJ1-3
TGTGCCAGCAGTTCGGCCAACACTGAAGCTTTCTTT	CASSSANTEAFF	NA	NA	12	TRBV28	TRBJ1-1
TGCGCCAGCAGCCAAGCCAGCAAATCCTACGAGCAGTACTTC	CASSQASKSYEQYF	NA	few	14	TRBV4-3	TRBJ2-7
TGTGCCAGCCTACGACAGTCCACCGGGGAGCTGTTTTTT	CASLRQSTGELFF	NA	few	13	TRBV7-9	TRBJ2-2
TGTGCCAGCAGTCCGGGGAATTCACCCCTCCACTTT	CASSPGNSPLHF	NA	NA	12	TRBV27	TRBJ1-6
TGTGCCAGCAGCCCCAATAGGGGGACCTACGAGCAGTACTTC	CASSPNRGTYEQYF	NA	NA	14	TRBV6-5	TRBJ2-7
TGTGCCAGCAGCCCTCAGCAGGGATCAGCCGGGGAGCTGTTTTTT	CASSPQQGSAGELFF	NA	NA	15	TRBV11-2	TRBJ2-2
TGCAGTGCTACCCCGGGGTCGGAGTACTTC	CSATPGSEYF	NA	NA	10	TRBV20-1	TRBJ2-7
TGTGCCAGCAGTCCCCGCGGGGTTTTGAATTCACCCCTCCACTTT	CASSPRGVLNSPLHF	NA	NA	15	TRBV6-5	TRBJ1-6
TGTGCCAGCAGCTTACCGAAGAAGGGGCAGGGGGCGACGAGCATGAACACTGAAGCTTTCTTT	CASSLPKKGQGATSMNTEAFF	TRBD1	NA	21	TRBV7-7	TRBJ1-1
TGTGCCAGCAGCTTGGAGGCTAGCGGGAAATACGAGCAGTACTTC	CASSLEASGKYEQYF	TRBD2	NA	15	TRBV5-4	TRBJ2-7
TGTGCCAGCAGTTACGGAATGAACACTGAAGCTTTCTTT	CASSYGMNTEAFF	NA	NA	13	TRBV6-2/TRBV6-3	TRBJ1-1
TGCAGCGTTGGGGGGACTAGAACGGGGAGCGAGCAGTACTTC	CSVGGTRTGSEQYF	TRBD2	NA	14	TRBV29-1	TRBJ2-7
TGTGCCAGCAGTTCCCTAAAGGGGGTGCGGAGTGAGCAGTTCTTC	CASSSLKGVRSEQFF	NA	NA	15	TRBV27	TRBJ2-1
TGTGCCAGCAGCGATGGACTAGCGGGAGAGCGCAATGAGCAGTTCTTC	CASSDGLAGERNEQFF	NA	NA	16	TRBV21-1	TRBJ2-1
TGCGCCAGCAGCTTGGCCCTGACAAGGGAAATCAATGAGCAGTTCTTC	CASSLALTREINEQFF	NA	once	16	TRBV5-1	TRBJ2-1
TGTGCCAGCAGCCCCCGGGGGGGCGGAGAGACCCAGTACTTC	CASSPRGGGETQYF	TRBD2	NA	14	TRBV9	TRBJ2-5
TGTGCCAGCAGCTCGCCGGTAGGGACTGAAGCTTTCTTT	CASSSPVGTEAFF	NA	NA	13	TRBV7-2	TRBJ1-1
TGTGCCAGTACCCCGGGGCCCGGGGTGAACACTGAAGCTTTCTTT	CASTPGPGVNTEAFF	NA	NA	15	TRBV19	TRBJ1-1
TGTGCCAGCAGGGAGGTCCAGGGTGTTTCCTACGAGCAGTACTTC	CASREVQGVSYEQYF	NA	once	15	TRBV6-5	TRBJ2-7
TGTGCCAGCAGTCTACGGTCGGACAGTGAGGCTTTCTTT	CASSLRSDSEAFF	NA	NA	13	TRBV28	TRBJ1-1
TGCGCCAGCAGCCAACGGACTAGCGGGATTCTAGAGACCCAGTACTTC	CASSQRTSGILETQYF	TRBD2	once	16	TRBV5-1	TRBJ2-5
TGTGCCAGCAGCCAAGGCTTACAGGTACCCAATTCACCCCTCCACTTT	CASSQGLQVPNSPLHF	NA	NA	16	TRBV3-1/TRBV3-2	TRBJ1-6
TGTGCCAGCAGACCAGCTCTTAACTATGGCTACACCTTC	CASRPALNYGYTF	NA	NA	13	TRBV27	TRBJ1-2
TGTGCCAGCAGGATACAGGGGGCAGGTGAGCAGTTCTTC	CASRIQGAGEQFF	TRBD1	NA	13	TRBV2	TRBJ2-1
TGTGCCAGCAGCCCTAGCGGGAGGTCTTACAATGAGCAGTTCTTC	CASSPSGRSYNEQFF	TRBD2	NA	15	TRBV5-6	TRBJ2-1
TGCAGCGTTGCAGGACAATACACAGATACGCAGTATTTT	CSVAGQYTDTQYF	NA	NA	13	TRBV29-1	TRBJ2-3
TGTGCCATCGCTGGCAGTCCTAATCAGCCCCAGCATTTT	CAIAGSPNQPQHF	NA	NA	13	TRBV10-3	TRBJ1-5
TGTGCCAGCAGCCGGAGCGGGGTGAGCACAGATACGCAGTATTTT	CASSRSGVSTDTQYF	TRBD2	NA	15	TRBV11-2	TRBJ2-3
TGCGCCAGCAGCTCGAAGAGGTATGCGGATGGAGGGGCCAACGTCCTGACTTTC	CASSSKRYADGGANVLTF	NA	few	18	TRBV5-1	TRBJ2-6